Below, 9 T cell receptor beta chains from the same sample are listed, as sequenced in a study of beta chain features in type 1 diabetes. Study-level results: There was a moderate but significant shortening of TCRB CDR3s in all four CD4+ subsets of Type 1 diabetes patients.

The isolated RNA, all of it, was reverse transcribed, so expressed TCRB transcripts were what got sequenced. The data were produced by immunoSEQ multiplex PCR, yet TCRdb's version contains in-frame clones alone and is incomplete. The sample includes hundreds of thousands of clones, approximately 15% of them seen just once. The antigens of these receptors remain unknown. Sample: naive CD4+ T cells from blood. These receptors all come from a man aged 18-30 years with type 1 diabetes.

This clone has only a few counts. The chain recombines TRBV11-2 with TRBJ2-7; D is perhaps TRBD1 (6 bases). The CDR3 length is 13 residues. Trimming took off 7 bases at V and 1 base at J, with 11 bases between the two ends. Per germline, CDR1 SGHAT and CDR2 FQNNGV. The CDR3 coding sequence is TGTGCCAGCAAAGGACAGCAATCCTACGAGCAGTACTTC. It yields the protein CASKGQQSYEQYF.

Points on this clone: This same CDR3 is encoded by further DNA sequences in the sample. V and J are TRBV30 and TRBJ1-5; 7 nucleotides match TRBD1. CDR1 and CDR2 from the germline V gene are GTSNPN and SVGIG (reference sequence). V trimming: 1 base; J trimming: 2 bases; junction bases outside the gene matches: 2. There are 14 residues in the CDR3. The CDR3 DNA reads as TGTGCCTGGAGTGCCGGGACAGGCAATCAGCCCCAGCATTTT. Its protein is CAWSAGTGNQPQHF.

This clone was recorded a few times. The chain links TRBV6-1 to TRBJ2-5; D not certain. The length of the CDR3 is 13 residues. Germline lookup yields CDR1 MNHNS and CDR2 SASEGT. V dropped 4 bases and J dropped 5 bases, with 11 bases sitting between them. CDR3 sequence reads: CASSATVEETQYF. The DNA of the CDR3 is TGTGCCAGCAGTGCAACGGTCGAGGAGACCCAGTACTTC.

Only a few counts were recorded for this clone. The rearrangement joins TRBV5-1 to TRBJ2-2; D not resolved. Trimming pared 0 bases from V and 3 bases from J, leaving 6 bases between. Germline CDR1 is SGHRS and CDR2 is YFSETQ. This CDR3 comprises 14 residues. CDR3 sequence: CASSLAVYTGELFF. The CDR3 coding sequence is TGCGCCAGCAGCTTGGCCGTGTACACCGGGGAGCTGTTTTTT.

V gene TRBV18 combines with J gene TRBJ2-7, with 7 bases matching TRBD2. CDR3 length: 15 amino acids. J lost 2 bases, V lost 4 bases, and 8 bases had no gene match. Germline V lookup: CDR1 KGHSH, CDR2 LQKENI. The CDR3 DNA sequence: TGTGCCAGCTCACTAACTAGCGTTTCAACCTACGAGCAGTACTTC. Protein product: CASSLTSVSTYEQYF.

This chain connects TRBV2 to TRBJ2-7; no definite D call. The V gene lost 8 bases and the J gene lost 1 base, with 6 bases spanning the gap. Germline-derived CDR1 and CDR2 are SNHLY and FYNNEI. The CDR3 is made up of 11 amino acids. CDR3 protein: CASGRSYEQYF. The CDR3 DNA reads TGTGCCAGCGGCAGGTCCTACGAGCAGTACTTC.

This CDR3 is CASSEGYRGIQYF. The CDR3 coding sequence is TGTGCCAGCAGTGAAGGTTACCGGGGCATTCAGTACTTC. The chain carries TRBV25-1 and TRBJ2-4, with D perhaps matching TRBD2 (5 bases). Germline-derived CDR1 and CDR2 are MGHDK and SYGVNS. The V and J ends lost 2 bases and 9 bases respectively, with 11 bases between them. The CDR3 loop spans 13 amino acids.

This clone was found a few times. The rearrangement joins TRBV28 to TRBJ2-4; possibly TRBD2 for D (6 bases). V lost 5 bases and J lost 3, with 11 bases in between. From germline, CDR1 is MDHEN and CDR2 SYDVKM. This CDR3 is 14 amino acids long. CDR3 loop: CASSPGGVKNIQYF. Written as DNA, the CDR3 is TGTGCCAGCAGTCCCGGGGGTGTCAAAAACATTCAGTACTTC. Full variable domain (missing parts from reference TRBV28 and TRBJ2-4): DVKVTQSSRYLVKRTGEKVFLECVQDMDHENMFWYRQDPGLGLRLIYFSYDVKMKEKGDIPEGYSVSREKKERFSLILESASTNQTSMYLCASSPGGVKNIQYFGAGTRLSVL.

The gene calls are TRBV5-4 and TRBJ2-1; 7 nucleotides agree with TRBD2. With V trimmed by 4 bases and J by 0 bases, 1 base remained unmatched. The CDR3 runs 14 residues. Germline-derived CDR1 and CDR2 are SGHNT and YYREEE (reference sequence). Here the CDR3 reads CASSPGGSYNEQFF. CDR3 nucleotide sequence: TGTGCCAGCAGCCCGGGGGGCTCCTACAATGAGCAGTTCTTC.